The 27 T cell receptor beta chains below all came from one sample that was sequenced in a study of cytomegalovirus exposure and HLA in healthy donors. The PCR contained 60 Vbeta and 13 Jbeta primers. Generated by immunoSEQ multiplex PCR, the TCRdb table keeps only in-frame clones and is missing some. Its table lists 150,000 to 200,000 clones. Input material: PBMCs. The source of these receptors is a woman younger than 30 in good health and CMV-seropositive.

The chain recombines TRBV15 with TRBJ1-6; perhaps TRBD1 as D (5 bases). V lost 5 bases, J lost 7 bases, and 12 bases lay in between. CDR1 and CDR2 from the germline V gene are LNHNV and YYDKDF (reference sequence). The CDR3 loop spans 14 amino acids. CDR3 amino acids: CATSWDNRNSPLHF. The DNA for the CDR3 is TGTGCCACCAGCTGGGATAACAGGAATTCACCCCTCCACTTT.

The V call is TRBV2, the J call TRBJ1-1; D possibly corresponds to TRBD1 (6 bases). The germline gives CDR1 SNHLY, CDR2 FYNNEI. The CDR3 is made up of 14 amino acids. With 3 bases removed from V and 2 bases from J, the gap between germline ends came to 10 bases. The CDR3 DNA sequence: TGTGCCAGCAGTGATGACAGGCAAAACACTGAAGCTTTCTTT. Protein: CASSDDRQNTEAFF.

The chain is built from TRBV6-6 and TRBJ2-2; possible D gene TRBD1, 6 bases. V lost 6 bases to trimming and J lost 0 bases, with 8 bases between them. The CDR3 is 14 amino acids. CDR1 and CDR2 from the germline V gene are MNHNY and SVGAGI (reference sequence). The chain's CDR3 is CASSRTANTGELFF. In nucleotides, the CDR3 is TGTGCCAGCAGCCGGACAGCGAACACCGGGGAGCTGTTTTTT.

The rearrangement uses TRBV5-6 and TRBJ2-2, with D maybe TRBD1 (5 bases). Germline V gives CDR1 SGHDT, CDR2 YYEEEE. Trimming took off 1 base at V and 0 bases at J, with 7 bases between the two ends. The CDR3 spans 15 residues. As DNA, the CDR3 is TGTGCCAGCAGCTTGCAAGGGGCGAACACCGGGGAGCTGTTTTTT. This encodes CASSLQGANTGELFF.

The CDR3 loop reads CASSFDIMNTEAFF. DNA of the CDR3: TGCGCCAGCAGCTTTGACATCATGAACACTGAAGCTTTCTTT. The chain has TRBV5-1 and TRBJ1-1; no reliable D call. CDR1 is SGHRS, CDR2 YFSETQ, per germline. This CDR3 has 14 residues. The V end was cut by 2 bases, the J end by 0 bases, with 8 bases between.

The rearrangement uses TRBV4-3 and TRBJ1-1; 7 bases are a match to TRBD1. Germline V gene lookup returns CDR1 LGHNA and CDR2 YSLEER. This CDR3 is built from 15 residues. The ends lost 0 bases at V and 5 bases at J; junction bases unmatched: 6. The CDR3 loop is CASSQDESRGTEAFF. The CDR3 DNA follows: TGCGCCAGCAGCCAAGATGAGAGCAGGGGGACTGAAGCTTTCTTT.

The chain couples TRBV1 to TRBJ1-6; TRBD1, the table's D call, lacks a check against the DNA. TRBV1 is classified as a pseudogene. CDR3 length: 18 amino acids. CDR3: CTSSPEDVQGENNSPLHF. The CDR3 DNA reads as TGCACCAGCAGCCCCGAGGACGTACAGGGGGAGAATAATTCACCCCTCCACTTT.

As DNA, the CDR3 is TGTGCCAGCAGTTACTCGAGTGCTAGGGGCAGTGGCTACACCTTC. Translating gives CASSYSSARGSGYTF. The V and J genes are TRBV6-5 and TRBJ1-2; D may be TRBD1 (5 bases). Germline loops: CDR1 MNHEY, CDR2 SVGAGI. Trimming took 0 bases from V and 7 from J, leaving 15 bases between them. This CDR3 comprises 15 residues.

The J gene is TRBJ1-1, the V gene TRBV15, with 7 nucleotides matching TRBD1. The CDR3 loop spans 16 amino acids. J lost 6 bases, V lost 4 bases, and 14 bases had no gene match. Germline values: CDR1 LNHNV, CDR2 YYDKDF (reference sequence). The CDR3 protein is CATSNSPDRVFPEAFF. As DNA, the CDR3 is TGTGCCACCAGCAACTCCCCCGACAGGGTGTTCCCTGAAGCTTTCTTT.

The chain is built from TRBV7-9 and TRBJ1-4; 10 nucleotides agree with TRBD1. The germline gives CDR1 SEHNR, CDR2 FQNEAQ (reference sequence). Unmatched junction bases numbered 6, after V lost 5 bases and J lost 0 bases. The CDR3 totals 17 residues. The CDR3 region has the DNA TGTGCCAGCAGCAAACGACAGGGGGCTACAACTAATGAAAAACTGTTTTTT. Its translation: CASSKRQGATTNEKLFF.

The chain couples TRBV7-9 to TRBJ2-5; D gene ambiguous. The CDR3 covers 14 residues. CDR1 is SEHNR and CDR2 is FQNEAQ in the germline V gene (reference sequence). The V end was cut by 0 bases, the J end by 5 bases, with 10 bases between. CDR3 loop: CASSLALRVETQYF. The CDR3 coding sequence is TGTGCCAGCAGCTTAGCACTACGAGTGGAGACCCAGTACTTC.

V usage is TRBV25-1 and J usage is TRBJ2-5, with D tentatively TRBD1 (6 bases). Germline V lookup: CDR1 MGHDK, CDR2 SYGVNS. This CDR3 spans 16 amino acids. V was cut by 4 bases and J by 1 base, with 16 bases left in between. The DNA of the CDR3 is TGTGCCAGCAGTGGACTGGTAGGGGGACCCCAAGAGACCCAGTACTTC. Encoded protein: CASSGLVGGPQETQYF.

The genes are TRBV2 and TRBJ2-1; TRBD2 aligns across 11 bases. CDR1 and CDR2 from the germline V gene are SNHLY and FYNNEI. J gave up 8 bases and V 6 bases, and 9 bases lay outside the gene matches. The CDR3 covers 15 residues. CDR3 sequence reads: CASSQLAGALDEQFF. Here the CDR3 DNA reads TGTGCCAGCAGCCAACTAGCGGGAGCTTTGGATGAGCAGTTCTTC.

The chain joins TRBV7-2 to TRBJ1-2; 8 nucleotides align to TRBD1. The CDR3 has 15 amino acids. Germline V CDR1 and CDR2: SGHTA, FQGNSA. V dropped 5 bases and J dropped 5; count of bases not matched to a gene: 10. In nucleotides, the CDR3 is TGTGCCAGCAGCAAATCTCAGGGGGCGTTGTATGGCTACACCTTC. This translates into CASSKSQGALYGYTF.

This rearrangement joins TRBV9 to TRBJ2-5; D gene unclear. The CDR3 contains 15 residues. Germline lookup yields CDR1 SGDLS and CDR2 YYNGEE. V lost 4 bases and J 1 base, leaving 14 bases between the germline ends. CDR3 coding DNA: TGTGCCAGCAGCCAACCCACAGATCTCCAAGAGACCCAGTACTTC. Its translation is CASSQPTDLQETQYF.

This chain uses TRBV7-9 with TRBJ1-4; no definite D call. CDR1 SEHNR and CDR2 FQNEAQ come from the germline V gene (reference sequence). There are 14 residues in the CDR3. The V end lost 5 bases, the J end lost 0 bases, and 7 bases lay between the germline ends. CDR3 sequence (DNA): TGTGCCAGCAGCCTGACACCAACTAATGAAAAACTGTTTTTT. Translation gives CASSLTPTNEKLFF.

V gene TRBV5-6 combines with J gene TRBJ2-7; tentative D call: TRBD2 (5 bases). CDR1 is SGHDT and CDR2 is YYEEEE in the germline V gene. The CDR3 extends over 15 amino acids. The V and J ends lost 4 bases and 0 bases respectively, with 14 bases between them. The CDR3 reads CASSEERLLSYEQYF. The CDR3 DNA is TGTGCCAGCAGCGAGGAAAGACTACTCTCCTACGAGCAGTACTTC. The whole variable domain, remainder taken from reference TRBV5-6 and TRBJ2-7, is DAGVTQSPTHLIKTRGQQVTLRCSPKSGHDTVSWYQQALGQGPQFIFQYYEEEERQRGNFPDRFSGHQFPNYSSELNVNALLLGDSALYLCASSEERLLSYEQYFGPGTRLTVT.

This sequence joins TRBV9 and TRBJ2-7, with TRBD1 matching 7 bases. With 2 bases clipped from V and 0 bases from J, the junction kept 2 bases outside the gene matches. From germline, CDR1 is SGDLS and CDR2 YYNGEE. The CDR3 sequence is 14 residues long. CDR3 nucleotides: TGTGCCAGCAGCGTTAGACAGGGCTCCTACGAGCAGTACTTC. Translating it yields CASSVRQGSYEQYF. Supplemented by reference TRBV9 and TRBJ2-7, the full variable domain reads DSGVTQTPKHLITATGQRVTLRCSPRSGDLSVYWYQQSLDQGLQFLIQYYNGEERAKGNILERFSAQQFPDLHSELNLSSLELGDSALYFCASSVRQGSYEQYFGPGTRLTVT.

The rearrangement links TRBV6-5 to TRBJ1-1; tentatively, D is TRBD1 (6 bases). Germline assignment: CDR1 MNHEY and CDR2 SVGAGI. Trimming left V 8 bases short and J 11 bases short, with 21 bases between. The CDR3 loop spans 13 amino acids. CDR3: CASRAGVVLNAFF. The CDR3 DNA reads TGTGCCAGCCGGGCAGGGGTTGTCTTGAATGCTTTCTTT.

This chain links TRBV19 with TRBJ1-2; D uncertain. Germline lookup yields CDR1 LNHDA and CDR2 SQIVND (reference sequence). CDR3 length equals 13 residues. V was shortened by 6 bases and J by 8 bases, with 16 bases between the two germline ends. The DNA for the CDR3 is TGTGCCAGTAGATCCGAGGTCGGCCCCGGCTACACCTTC. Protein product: CASRSEVGPGYTF. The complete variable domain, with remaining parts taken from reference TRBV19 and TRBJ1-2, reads DGGITQSPKYLFRKEGQNVTLSCEQNLNHDAMYWYRQDPGQGLRLIYYSQIVNDFQKGDIAEGYSVSREKKESFPLTVTSAQKNPTAFYLCASRSEVGPGYTFGSGTRLTVV.

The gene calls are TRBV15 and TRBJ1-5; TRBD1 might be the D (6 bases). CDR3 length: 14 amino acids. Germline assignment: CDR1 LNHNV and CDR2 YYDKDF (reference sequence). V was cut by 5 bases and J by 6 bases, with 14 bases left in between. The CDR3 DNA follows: TGTGCCACCAGCCTTGCAGGGGCAGGTCAGCCCCAGCATTTT. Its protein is CATSLAGAGQPQHF.

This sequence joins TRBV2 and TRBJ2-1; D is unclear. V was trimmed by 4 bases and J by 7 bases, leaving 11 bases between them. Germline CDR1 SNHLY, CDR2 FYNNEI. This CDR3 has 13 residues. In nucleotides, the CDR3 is TGTGCCAGCAGTGCTGAAGCCGGGAATGAGCAGTTCTTC. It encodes CASSAEAGNEQFF.

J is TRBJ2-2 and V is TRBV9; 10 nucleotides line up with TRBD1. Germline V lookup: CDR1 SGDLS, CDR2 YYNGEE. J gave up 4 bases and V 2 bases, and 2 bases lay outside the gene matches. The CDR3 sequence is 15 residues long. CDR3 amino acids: CASSVTGGVTGELFF. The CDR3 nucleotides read TGTGCCAGCAGCGTGACAGGGGGCGTCACCGGGGAGCTGTTTTTT.

The CDR3 DNA reads as TGCAGCGTTGAGAGTCCGGGCACTGAAGCTTTCTTT. Protein: CSVESPGTEAFF. The chain links TRBV29-1 to TRBJ1-1, with D uncertain. Germline CDR1 reads SQVTM; CDR2 reads ANQGSEA. The CDR3 is 12 amino acids. The V end lost 3 bases, the J end lost 4 bases, and 9 bases lay between the germline ends.

The chain's CDR3 is CAWASGGWNTEAFF. Here the CDR3 DNA reads TGTGCCTGGGCCTCGGGGGGATGGAACACTGAAGCTTTCTTT. The chain recombines TRBV30 with TRBJ1-1, with D perhaps matching TRBD1 (5 bases). The CDR3 runs to 14 residues. V was trimmed by 5 bases and J by 1 base, leaving 14 bases between them. The germline V gene has CDR1 GTSNPN and CDR2 SVGIG (reference sequence). The full variable domain, with the rest looked up from reference TRBV30 and TRBJ1-1, is SQTIHQWPATLVQPVGSPLSLECTVEGTSNPNLYWYRQAAGRGLQLLFYSVGIGQISSEVPQNLSASRPQDRQFILSSKKLLLSDSGFYLCAWASGGWNTEAFFGQGTRLTVV.

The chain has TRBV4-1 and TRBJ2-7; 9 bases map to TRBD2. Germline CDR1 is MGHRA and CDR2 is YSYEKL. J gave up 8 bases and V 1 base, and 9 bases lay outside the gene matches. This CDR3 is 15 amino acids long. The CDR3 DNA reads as TGCGCCAGCAGCCAAGTAGAGCGGGAGGATACCAAGCAGTACTTC. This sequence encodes CASSQVEREDTKQYF.

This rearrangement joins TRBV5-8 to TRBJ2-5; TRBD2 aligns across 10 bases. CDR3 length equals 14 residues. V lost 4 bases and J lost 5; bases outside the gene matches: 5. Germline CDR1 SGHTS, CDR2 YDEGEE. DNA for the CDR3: TGTGCCAGCAGCGGCGGGACTAGCGATGAGACCCAGTACTTC. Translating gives CASSGGTSDETQYF.